One T cell receptor beta chain is described in this entry. Its antigen remains unknown. Libraries were prepared by immunoSEQ multiplex PCR; TCRdb keeps only in-frame clonotypes and omits some of them. The table includes around 150,000 clones, approximately 88% detected once. This record belongs to a study of cytomegalovirus exposure and HLA in healthy donors. General study findings and limits: It was reported that the classifier diagnosed cytomegalovirus status with high specificity and sensitivity in both the original and validation cohorts. In vitro, a few CMV-associated chains proved specific for CMV antigens. Some 150 TCR beta chains were listed as cytomegalovirus-associated. That first-cohort TCR clusters tended to co-occur in the 95 to 150 validation repertoires was found in a later analysis.

Sequenced sample: PBMCs. This TCR came from a man in his thirties or forties in good health and CMV-seropositive.

DNA for the CDR3: TGTGCCAGCAGCCAAGCCCCGGCAGGAAGCAATCAGCCCCAGCATTTT. It specifies CASSQAPAGSNQPQHF. The J gene is TRBJ1-5, the V gene TRBV5-5; no definite D call. This CDR3 spans 16 amino acids. V lost 4 bases and J lost 1, with 15 bases in between. From germline, CDR1 is SGHKS and CDR2 YYEKEE (reference sequence).